This TCR beta chain came from a study of neurological immune-mediated disorders. Each CDR3 protein is one row after TCRdb ran MiXCR on the 5' RACE reads. The sample consists of tens of thousands of distinct CDR3 sequences, 3.4% of them appearing once. This clonotype occurred a few times. V lost 0 bases, J lost 4 bases, and 12 bases stayed unmatched. Germline assignment: CDR1 LNHNV and CDR2 YYDKDF (reference sequence). The CDR3 is made up of 19 amino acids. The chain is built from TRBV15 and TRBJ2-5; 12 positions match TRBD2. The clonotype originates from a man aged 40-49 years with multiple sclerosis. Sequencing was done on a sample of PBMCs. The chain's CDR3 is CATSRDATSGGGMRETQYF. The DNA for the CDR3 is TGTGCCACCAGCAGAGATGCGACTAGCGGGGGTGGTATGAGAGAGACCCAGTACTTC.